The rows below give T cell receptor beta chains drawn from one sample of a study of neurological immune-mediated disorders. Via MiXCR, TCRdb re-called the 5' RACE reads, giving one row per CDR3 protein. The sample records about 82,000 distinct CDR3 sequences, 2.5% to 3% being singletons. Material for sequencing was PBMCs. These receptors all stem from a woman aged 30 to 39 with multiple sclerosis. Each CDR3 is given with its conserved first and last residue. D genes are given only for firm matches. Clone size, where shown, is once, few, many, or a class for clones that have expanded.

V	D	J	size	DNA	CDR3
TRBV5-1	TRBD1	TRBJ1-3	many	TGCGCCAGCAGCCCGGGACAGGGCGAAAACACCATATATTTT	CASSPGQGENTIYF
TRBV20-1	.	TRBJ2-1	many	TGCAGTGCTAGAGATGGGAGGACCCCGAGGGGTGAGCAGTTCTTC	CSARDGRTPRGEQFF
TRBV20-1	.	TRBJ1-2	many	TGCAGTGCTGCTTACAGGGATTTTTATGGCTACACCTTC	CSAAYRDFYGYTF
TRBV7-2	TRBD2	TRBJ2-7	few	TGTGCCAGCAGCAGACTAGCGGGAGAAGCCGAGCAGTACTTC	CASSRLAGEAEQYF
TRBV9	TRBD1	TRBJ2-7	many	TGTGCCAGCAGCGTAGAGACAGGGGGGGGCGGCGAGCAGTACTTC	CASSVETGGGGEQYF
TRBV7-2	.	TRBJ2-5	many	TGTGCCAGCAGCTTAGCGGGGAGGAGCGGGTCCCAGTACTTC	CASSLAGRSGSQYF
TRBV7-2	TRBD2	TRBJ2-3	many	TGTGCCAGCAGCTTAATGTTAGCGGGAGGGGAAACGCAGTATTTT	CASSLMLAGGETQYF
TRBV3-1	TRBD2	TRBJ2-7	many	TGTGCCAGCAGCCAGGGGGGGACTAGCGGGACCCGAAGGAGCTCCTACGAGCAGTACTTC	CASSQGGTSGTRRSSYEQYF
TRBV5-1	.	TRBJ2-3	many	TGCGCCAGCAGCGGGGGACACTCCACAGATACGCAGTATTTT	CASSGGHSTDTQYF
TRBV20-1	.	TRBJ1-3	many	TGCAGTGCTACCAGGGGTGGTGGAAACACCATATATTTT	CSATRGGGNTIYF
TRBV24-1	.	TRBJ1-1	many	TGTGCCACCAGTGATCAGAGTGAGGGGGAAAATGCTTTCTTT	CATSDQSEGENAFF
TRBV29-1	TRBD2	TRBJ2-5	many	TGCAGCGTTGAAACGACTAGCGGGAGTGTAGAAGAGACCCAGTACTTC	CSVETTSGSVEETQYF
TRBV15	.	TRBJ1-3	many	TGTGCCACCAGCAGAGATATTGGGGACACCATATATTTT	CATSRDIGDTIYF
TRBV5-1	TRBD1	TRBJ2-7	many	TGCGCCAGCAGCTTTATACAGGGGACCTACGAGCAGTACTTC	CASSFIQGTYEQYF
TRBV20-1	.	TRBJ1-6	many	TGCAGTGCTAGGGTCAGGGGTGGGAATTCACCCCTCCACTTT	CSARVRGGNSPLHF
TRBV6-6	TRBD2	TRBJ2-7	many	TGTGCCAGCAGTTACCCGAGCGGGGAGCTCGCCTACGAGCAGTACTTC	CASSYPSGELAYEQYF
TRBV29-1	.	TRBJ1-2	many	TGCAGCGTTGGGGAGGACTATGGCTACACCTTC	CSVGEDYGYTF
TRBV4-3	TRBD1	TRBJ2-3	many	TGCGCCAGCAGCCCGACAGGGAGTTCAGATACGCAGTATTTT	CASSPTGSSDTQYF
TRBV24-1	.	TRBJ1-2	many	TGTGCCACCAGTGACCCTACTGGGACGGACTATGGCTACACCTTC	CATSDPTGTDYGYTF
TRBV5-1	.	TRBJ2-3	many	TGCGCCAGCAGCTTGGGAGGGCGGACTAGCACAGATACGCAGTATTTT	CASSLGGRTSTDTQYF
TRBV29-1	.	TRBJ2-7	many	TGCAGCGTTGCCGCAGGTCCCTACGAGCAGTACTTC	CSVAAGPYEQYF
TRBV7-2	.	TRBJ1-1	many	TGTGCCAGCAGCTTAGCATCGGCCCAAGGAGCTTTCTTT	CASSLASAQGAFF
TRBV27	.	TRBJ1-5	many	TGTGCCAGCAGTTTGGCTGGGAGTAGCAATCAGCCCCAGCATTTT	CASSLAGSSNQPQHF
TRBV6-5	TRBD1	TRBJ2-1	many	TGTGCCAGCAGTTACTCGTCAGGGGGTGGTGAGCAGTTCTTC	CASSYSSGGGEQFF
TRBV7-9	TRBD1	TRBJ1-5	many	TGTGCCAGCACGATAGACAGGGGCAATCAGCCCCAGCATTTT	CASTIDRGNQPQHF
TRBV28	.	TRBJ1-5	many	TGTGCCACCGAGTTCGAGCAGGATCAGCCCCAGCATTTT	CATEFEQDQPQHF
TRBV7-9	.	TRBJ1-1	many	TGTGCCAGCAGCTTAGGGGATTACACTGAAGCTTTCTTT	CASSLGDYTEAFF
TRBV14	.	TRBJ2-3	many	TGTGCCAGCAGCCCAGAGGGAGTTACGCAGTATTTT	CASSPEGVTQYF
TRBV7-2	.	TRBJ1-2	.	TGTGCCAGCAGCCCGACCCTCGCTAACTATGGCTACACCTTC	CASSPTLANYGYTF
TRBV6-5	.	TRBJ1-2	many	TGTGCCAGCAGATACGACCGGGCCTCAGGCTACACCTTC	CASRYDRASGYTF
TRBV4-3	.	TRBJ2-3	many	TGCGCCAGCAGCCCCGACGTGTCAGATACGCAGTATTTT	CASSPDVSDTQYF
TRBV19	.	TRBJ1-1	.	TGTGCCAGTAGTATACCCGGAAGGAATGAAGCTTTCTTT	CASSIPGRNEAFF
TRBV4-3	.	TRBJ2-1	many	TGCGCCAGCAGCCAAGACTGGGCGGGCCAATACAATGAGCAGTTCTTC	CASSQDWAGQYNEQFF
TRBV20-1	TRBD2	TRBJ2-1	many	TGCAGTGCTAGACGCCTAGCGGGGGGTAACAATGAGCAGTTCTTC	CSARRLAGGNNEQFF
TRBV20-1	TRBD2	TRBJ2-1	many	TGCAGTGCAAGACTAGCGGGAGCGTACTACAATGAGCAGTTCTTC	CSARLAGAYYNEQFF
TRBV11-2	.	TRBJ1-2	many	TGTGCCAGCAGCTTAACACACCCCAAAGACGCCTATGGCTACACCTTC	CASSLTHPKDAYGYTF
TRBV10-3	TRBD2	TRBJ2-1	many	TGTGCCATCTCGGGGGGGAGGGCCTACAATGAGCAGTTCTTC	CAISGGRAYNEQFF
TRBV11-1	.	TRBJ1-1	many	TGTGCCAGCAGCTTCAATCTGAACACTGAAGCTTTCTTT	CASSFNLNTEAFF
TRBV10-3	.	TRBJ2-1	many	TGTGCCATCAGTGAGTCGGTAGGGGTTGAGCAGTTCTTC	CAISESVGVEQFF
TRBV29-1	TRBD1	TRBJ1-1	many	TGCAGCGTTGGGGGGGACCGAGGGGGCGTCACTGAAGCTTTCTTT	CSVGGDRGGVTEAFF
TRBV12-3/TRBV12-4	.	TRBJ2-1	many	TGTGCCAGCAGTTTAGCGTTCGCCTCCTACAATGAGCAGTTCTTC	CASSLAFASYNEQFF
TRBV20-1	.	TRBJ2-7	many	TGCAGTGCTAGCCGGAATAGCGGCCCCGGGGGTACCTACGAGCAGTACTTC	CSASRNSGPGGTYEQYF